A single sample is the source of the 30 T cell receptor beta chains below, sequenced in a study of CXCR3-negative and CXCR3-positive naive CD8 T cells. UMI-labeled 5' RACE yielded the TRB cDNA libraries. From its re-call of the 5' RACE reads, TCRdb lists each CDR3 protein once, without DNA. The sample totals approximately 58,000 distinct CDR3 sequences. The sample consisted of naive CXCR3- CD8+ T cells from blood. Subset of the sample: CD45RO-CCR7+CD27+CD95- naive CD8+ T cells lacking CXCR3 (TNR3-). These receptors were collected from a human donor in good health. Some clones in this sample may be carry-over from other donors' samples.

The chain links TRBV7-3 to TRBJ2-1; absent DNA, TCRdb's TRBD1 call cannot be checked. CDR1 is SGHTA, CDR2 FQGTGA, per germline. The CDR3 spans 12 residues. The CDR3 reads CASSSDRDEQFF.

The chain joins TRBV6-2 or TRBV6-3 to TRBJ2-7. The CDR3 length is 12 residues. The V gene's germline CDR1 is MNHEY and CDR2 SVGEGT. The CDR3: CASSYLGNEQYF.

The chain joins TRBV29-1 to TRBJ2-5; TCRdb returns TRBD2, unconfirmable since there is no DNA. CDR3 size: 14 residues. Germline lookup yields CDR1 SQVTM and CDR2 ANQGSEA. This CDR3 reads CSVEDPRGRETQYF.

This sequence joins TRBV7-9 and TRBJ1-1. This CDR3 contains 15 residues. Looked up from germline, CDR1 is SEHNR and CDR2 is FQNEAQ (reference sequence). CDR3 residues: CTSSMRELSYTEAFF.

The chain is built from TRBV9 and TRBJ1-3. This CDR3 region has 16 residues. In germline, CDR1 is SGDLS, CDR2 YYNGEE. The CDR3 sequence: CASSAGIEDSGNTIYF.

This clonotype is identified as medium-sized from frequency. The chain carries TRBV4-1 and TRBJ1-5; no DNA is available, so the TRBD1 call from TCRdb remains unchecked. The CDR3 length is 17 residues. Germline V gene lookup returns CDR1 MGHRA and CDR2 YSYEKL. The CDR3 spells CASSHEGQGATDQPQHF.

The CDR3 is CSARDPQSSYEQYF. This chain connects TRBV20-1 to TRBJ2-7. CDR3 length: 14 residues. CDR1 and CDR2 (germline): DFQATT, SNEGSKA (reference sequence).

The rearrangement links TRBV9 to TRBJ2-5; lacking DNA, the TRBD1 call made by TCRdb goes unchecked. CDR1 and CDR2 (germline): SGDLS, YYNGEE. The CDR3 has 16 residues. CDR3 loop: CASSRPRGVFQETQYF.

The gene calls are TRBV5-6 and TRBJ2-5. The germline CDR1 and CDR2 sequences are SGHDT and YYEEEE. This CDR3 is 11 amino acids long. CDR3 amino acids: CASTSGETQYF.

The rearrangement joins TRBV12-3 or TRBV12-4 to TRBJ2-7; the TRBD1 assignment by TCRdb is unverifiable without DNA. The CDR3 loop spans 13 amino acids. CDR3 protein: CASSWDRGREQYF.

The chain recombines TRBV10-3 with TRBJ2-4; TCRdb's D call of TRBD1 is untestable without DNA. CDR1 and CDR2 (germline): ENHRY, SYGVKD. There are 14 residues in the CDR3. CDR3 sequence reads: CAISERTGGNIQYF.

The V call is TRBV9, the J call TRBJ2-7; TCRdb names TRBD1, which stays unverified in the absence of DNA. In germline, CDR1 is SGDLS, CDR2 YYNGEE. The CDR3 sequence is 17 residues long. CDR3 region: CASSAEPGQGFRDEQYF.

This chain links TRBV11-2 with TRBJ2-3; TCRdb outputs TRBD1, but without DNA this stays unchecked. Germline V lookup: CDR1 SGHAT, CDR2 FQNNGV. This CDR3 contains 13 residues. The CDR3 sequence: CASIAGVGDTQYF.

The chain combines TRBV6-5 with TRBJ2-7. The CDR3 spans 17 residues. Germline CDR1 and CDR2: MNHEY and SVGAGI. The chain's CDR3 is CASRHQIGQRRSYEQYF.

J is TRBJ2-7 and V is TRBV29-1; TCRdb's D call of TRBD2 is untestable without DNA. The CDR3 extends over 16 amino acids. The germline V gene encodes CDR1 SQVTM and CDR2 ANQGSEA. The CDR3: CSVEDRNSGESYEQYF.

The genes are TRBV7-2 and TRBJ1-2; TCRdb gives TRBD1 as the D gene, but with no DNA this cannot be confirmed. This CDR3 has 16 residues. Germline loops: CDR1 SGHTA, CDR2 FQGNSA. CDR3 sequence: CASSLGGGGIIYGYTF.

CDR3 sequence: CASSTPLQDLSSYEQYF. The chain recombines TRBV7-9 with TRBJ2-7; TCRdb's assignment of TRBD2 cannot be checked, as there is no DNA. CDR1 is SEHNR, CDR2 FQNEAQ, per germline (reference sequence). This CDR3 comprises 17 residues. The full variable domain, completed using reference TRBV7-9 and TRBJ2-7, is DTGVSQNPRHKITKRGQNVTFRCDPISEHNRLYWYRQTLGQGPEFLTYFQNEAQLEKSRLLSDRFSAERPKGSFSTLEIQRTEQGDSAMYLCASSTPLQDLSSYEQYFGPGTRLTVT.

V is TRBV24-1 and J is TRBJ2-7. Germline assignment: CDR1 KGHDR and CDR2 SFDVKD. The CDR3 has 11 amino acids. CDR3 in amino acids: CATTRTYEQYF.

V usage is TRBV28 and J usage is TRBJ2-7; TCRdb designates TRBD2, a call that cannot be tested without DNA. The CDR3 is 13 amino acids. Germline V gene lookup returns CDR1 MDHEN and CDR2 SYDVKM. This CDR3 is CASSPTPPDEQYF.

The chain links TRBV18 to TRBJ2-7. Germline-derived CDR1 and CDR2 are KGHSH and LQKENI. The CDR3 contains 15 residues. The CDR3 loop reads CASSPTTTPTYEQYF.

V is TRBV5-6 and J is TRBJ2-3; TCRdb's D call, TRBD1, is unchecked because there is no DNA. The CDR3 is 16 amino acids. Germline V lookup: CDR1 SGHDT, CDR2 YYEEEE. CDR3 loop: CASSSGTGVSTDTQYF. The complete variable domain, with remaining parts taken from reference TRBV5-6 and TRBJ2-3, reads DAGVTQSPTHLIKTRGQQVTLRCSPKSGHDTVSWYQQALGQGPQFIFQYYEEEERQRGNFPDRFSGHQFPNYSSELNVNALLLGDSALYLCASSSGTGVSTDTQYFGPGTRLTVL.

This chain joins TRBV12-3 or TRBV12-4 and TRBJ2-3; no DNA is available, so the TRBD1 call from TCRdb remains unchecked. CDR3 size: 13 residues. CDR3 amino acids: CASSPPRVDTQYF.

V is TRBV29-1 and J is TRBJ1-2; TCRdb selects TRBD1, and the lack of DNA leaves this call unchecked. CDR3 length equals 13 residues. Germline V CDR1 and CDR2: SQVTM, ANQGSEA. The CDR3 protein is CSVEPPGAYGYTF.

The V and J genes are TRBV29-1 and TRBJ1-2; TCRdb designates TRBD1, a call that cannot be tested without DNA. The CDR3 covers 14 residues. Germline V gene data show CDR1 as SQVTM and CDR2 as ANQGSEA. The CDR3 loop is CSVLGETGFDGYTF. The full variable domain, completed using reference TRBV29-1 and TRBJ1-2, is SAVISQKPSRDICQRGTSLTIQCQVDSQVTMMFWYRQQPGQSLTLIATANQGSEATYESGFVIDKFPISRPNLTFSTLTVSNMSPEDSSIYLCSVLGETGFDGYTFGSGTRLTVV.

The rearrangement joins TRBV4-1 to TRBJ2-7; TCRdb names TRBD1, which stays unverified in the absence of DNA. Germline V gene data show CDR1 as MGHRA and CDR2 as YSYEKL. CDR3 size: 15 residues. CDR3 amino acids: CASSQEPGGSYEQYF.

The genes are TRBV29-1 and TRBJ2-1; TCRdb proposes TRBD1, but this gene call is untestable without DNA. CDR3 length: 15 amino acids. Germline V gives CDR1 SQVTM, CDR2 ANQGSEA. CDR3 amino acids: CSVDSRQGAYNEQFF.

This CDR3 is CASSLAHTDTQYF. The V and J genes are TRBV27 and TRBJ2-3. Germline CDR1 MNHEY, CDR2 SMNVEV (reference sequence). This CDR3 has 13 residues.

J is TRBJ2-7 and V is TRBV29-1; TCRdb gives TRBD2 as the D gene, but with no DNA this cannot be confirmed. The CDR3 has 14 amino acids. Germline V gene lookup returns CDR1 SQVTM and CDR2 ANQGSEA. This CDR3 is CSVETSGATYEQYF.

The chain uses TRBV14 and TRBJ2-7; TCRdb selects TRBD1, and the lack of DNA leaves this call unchecked. CDR3 length: 15 residues. CDR1 SGHDN and CDR2 FVKESK come from the germline V gene. CDR3 in amino acids: CASSQVSDRAYEQYF.

V usage is TRBV7-9 and J usage is TRBJ2-2; the TCRdb D gene call, TRBD1, has no DNA to confirm it. Germline CDR1 reads SEHNR; CDR2 reads FQNEAQ (reference sequence). The CDR3 length is 15 residues. CDR3 sequence reads: CASSFGTVETGELFF. The variable domain in full, with the rest retrieved from reference TRBV7-9 and TRBJ2-2, is DTGVSQNPRHKITKRGQNVTFRCDPISEHNRLYWYRQTLGQGPEFLTYFQNEAQLEKSRLLSDRFSAERPKGSFSTLEIQRTEQGDSAMYLCASSFGTVETGELFFGEGSRLTVL.